This TCR beta chain was captured by sequencing in a study of CD8 T cells in ankylosing spondylitis. In TCRdb, the 5' RACE reads were re-called with MiXCR into one record per CDR3 protein. This sample carries 250,000 or so distinct CDR3 sequences, 10% of them seen once, and the ten largest clones take 2% to 3%. The CDR3 contains 9 residues. Study-wide points: In ankylosing spondylitis patients, matched synovial fluid reportedly showed significant enrichment of disease-linked clones. Some of these motif variants have turned up before, in reports on reactive arthritis synovial fluid and blood. Peripheral blood samples showed relatively rare disease-linked clones, and these clones were CD8+.

This clonotype was recorded many times. The antigen remains undetermined. The clonotype originates from a male donor with ankylosing spondylitis or in good health (not recorded which). The V call is TRBV21-1, the J call TRBJ1-6. TRBV21-1 is a recognized pseudogene. Sequencing used blood, either unsorted or a sorted T cell fraction (not recorded which). CDR3: CARGSPLHF. CDR3 bases: TGTGCCAGGGGGTCACCCCTCCACTTT.